Presented here are 7 T cell receptor beta chains from one specimen sequenced in a study of T cell responses to AZD1222 COVID-19 vaccine (dated by TCRdb to the early 2020s). The time point label for this specimen denotes: about 28 days (+/-7) after the second vaccine dose. Receptors were amplified or captured by the immunoSEQ multiplex PCR assay. Not all clones reach the TCRdb copy of this immuneACCESS table, which keeps in-frame sequences only. Checked studies attribute under half of the gap to unresolved V genes and leave the rest unexplained. This sample holds around 120,000 clones; around nine tenths were observed only once. The ten largest account for 1.5% to 2% of the sample. The material sequenced was peripheral blood, taken 28 days after the second AZD1222 dose. These receptors all stem from an adult who received the AZD1222 COVID-19 vaccine.

The chain couples TRBV3-1 (or the pseudogene TRBV3-2) to TRBJ2-1; no reliable D call. Germline CDR1 is LGHDT and CDR2 is YNNKEL (reference sequence). CDR3 length: 12 amino acids. V shed 6 bases and J shed 9 bases, with 12 bases lying between them. For the CDR3, the DNA is TGTGCCAGCAGTCCTACCTTAGGTGAGCAGTTCTTC. Residues: CASSPTLGEQFF.

The chain recombines TRBV5-8 with TRBJ2-7, with 8 bases matching TRBD1. V was pared by 4 bases and J by 5 bases, with 8 bases of the junction left unmatched. Germline V lookup: CDR1 SGHTS, CDR2 YDEGEE. The CDR3 length is 14 residues. The CDR3 DNA reads TGTGCCAGCAGCGGACCGGGACAGGTGGACGAGCAGTACTTC. Amino acids: CASSGPGQVDEQYF.

V gene TRBV12-3 or TRBV12-4 combines with J gene TRBJ2-1; D is unresolved. Trimming took off 3 bases at V and 10 bases at J, with 13 bases between the two ends. The CDR3 consists of 13 residues. This CDR3 reads CASSLGYPKEQFF. CDR3 DNA: TGTGCCAGCAGTTTGGGCTATCCGAAGGAGCAGTTCTTC.

This chain connects TRBV3-1 (or the pseudogene TRBV3-2) to TRBJ1-3, with D uncertain. Trimming cost V 1 base and J 4 bases, with 5 bases left between them. The V gene's germline CDR1 is LGHDT and CDR2 YNNKEL (reference sequence). The CDR3 extends over 13 amino acids. CDR3 bases: TGTGCCAGCAGCCAAGGGCACGGAAACACCATATATTTT. As protein: CASSQGHGNTIYF.

The chain uses TRBV2 and TRBJ1-5, with 11 bases fitting TRBD1. The length of the CDR3 is 15 residues. Trimming removed 4 bases from V and 1 base from J; junction bases left unmatched: 0. Per the germline V gene, CDR1 is SNHLY and CDR2 is FYNNEI. Here the CDR3 reads CASSGDRGSNQPQHF. The CDR3 DNA sequence: TGTGCCAGCAGTGGGGACAGGGGGAGCAATCAGCCCCAGCATTTT.

The rearrangement links TRBV7-3 to TRBJ2-7, with D perhaps TRBD1 (5 bases). This CDR3 spans 14 amino acids. Germline V CDR1 and CDR2: SGHTA, FQGTGA. V dropped 7 bases and J dropped 10 bases, with 23 bases sitting between them. In nucleotides, the CDR3 is TGTGCCAGCAAAGGGGCGGACCACCGTCTAGAACAGTACTTC. As protein: CASKGADHRLEQYF.

V usage is TRBV2 and J usage is TRBJ1-6; possibly TRBD1 for D (5 bases). The CDR3 has 17 amino acids. V was trimmed by 6 bases and J by 0 bases, leaving 15 bases between them. CDR1 and CDR2 (germline): SNHLY, FYNNEI. CDR3 loop: CASSPGTASSYNSPLHF. The CDR3 bases are TGTGCCAGCAGCCCTGGGACTGCGAGCTCCTATAATTCACCCCTCCACTTT.